This TCR beta chain was recorded in a study of blood T cell repertoires in COVID-19. Sequenced by immunoSEQ multiplex PCR; TCRdb stores in-frame clones only, minus some. Counted here are tens of thousands of clones, 87% occurring once; the ten biggest clones make up around 3.7%. CDR3 length equals 16 residues. V gave up 1 base and J gave up 1 base; unmatched junction bases: 5. Germline CDR1 reads LGHDT; CDR2 reads YNNKEL (reference sequence). Sequenced sample: peripheral blood. This receptor was identified in a woman between 50 and 59 years old with COVID-19, enrolled during active disease. V is TRBV3-1 (or the pseudogene TRBV3-2) and J is TRBJ2-7; 9 bases align to TRBD2. The CDR3 is CASSQVGLAKSYEQYF. CDR3 bases: TGTGCCAGCAGCCAAGTGGGACTAGCCAAATCCTACGAGCAGTACTTC.